This T cell receptor (beta chain) comes out of a study of CD8 T cells in Susac syndrome. Random hexamers were used to reverse transcribe roughly 0.5 to 1 ug of RNA. With immunoSEQ multiplex PCR, TCR beta CDR3 was amplified across 54 Vbeta and 13 Jbeta. Each CDR3 protein is one row after TCRdb ran MiXCR on the immunoSEQ multiplex PCR reads. The repertoire includes roughly 140,000 distinct CDR3 sequences, nearly 97% of them detected once, and 0.14% to 0.15% sits in the top ten. While CD8+ and CD4+ T cells were isolated negatively, TEMRA cells were enriched by FACS. The CDR3 runs to 16 residues. Trimming removed 1 base from V and 2 bases from J; junction bases left unmatched: 7. Germline V lookup: CDR1 SGDLS, CDR2 YYNGEE.

The rearrangement links TRBV9 to TRBJ2-5; 8 bases fit TRBD2. The TCR sequence derives from a human donor with multiple sclerosis. Sequenced input: CD8+ T cells from PBMCs. CDR3 nucleotides: TGTGCCAGCAGCGTATCTTGGCGGGGGGCGCAAGAGACCCAGTACTTC. It codes for CASSVSWRGAQETQYF.